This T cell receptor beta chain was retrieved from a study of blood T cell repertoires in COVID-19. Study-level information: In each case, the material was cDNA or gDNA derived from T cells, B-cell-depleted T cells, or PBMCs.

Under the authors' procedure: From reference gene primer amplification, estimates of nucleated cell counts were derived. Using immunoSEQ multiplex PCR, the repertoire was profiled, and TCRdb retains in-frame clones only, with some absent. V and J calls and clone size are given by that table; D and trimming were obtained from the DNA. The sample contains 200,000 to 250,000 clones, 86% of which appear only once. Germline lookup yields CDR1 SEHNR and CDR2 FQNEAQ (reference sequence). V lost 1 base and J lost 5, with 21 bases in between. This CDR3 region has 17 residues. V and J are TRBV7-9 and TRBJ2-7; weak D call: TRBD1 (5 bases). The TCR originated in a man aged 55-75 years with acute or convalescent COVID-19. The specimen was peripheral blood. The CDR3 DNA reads TGTGCCAGCAGCTTAGAACTCGGACAAGCAGGTATCCACGAGCAGTACTTC. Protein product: CASSLELGQAGIHEQYF.